Shown below are 3 T cell receptor beta chains from a single sample sequenced in a study of post-analysis software for immune sequencing data. Study-wide points: About five TRBV segments occurring more often in patients than controls included TRBV5-6, TRBV5-1 and TRBV20-1.

The TCR beta cDNA libraries contained unique molecular identifiers. TCRdb processed the PCR reads anew with MiXCR; each CDR3 protein has one entry. The sample includes approximately 160,000 distinct CDR3 sequences, around 30% seen only once; the top ten take 1.5%. For these TCRs, the target antigens are not known. Sample: blood. The receptors here all came from a girl aged 10 to 17 with multiple sclerosis.

This clonotype occurred many times. The chain couples TRBV12-3 or TRBV12-4 to TRBJ2-1; D is possibly TRBD1 or TRBD2 (5 bases each). The CDR3 is 15 amino acids. Trimming removed 5 bases at V and 4 bases at J, with 15 bases between. CDR3 bases: TGTGCCAGCAGTCCCAGACGGGGCGGATACAATGAGCAGTTCTTC. It encodes CASSPRRGGYNEQFF.

The chain joins TRBV5-5 to TRBJ2-2; 7 nucleotides line up with TRBD2. This CDR3 is 16 amino acids long. Germline CDR1 SGHKS, CDR2 YYEKEE (reference sequence). Germline trimming cut 0 bases from V and 6 bases from J; bases unmatched to any gene: 8. The CDR3 nucleotides read TGTGCCAGCAGCTTGGCTGCGGGAGCTTATTCCGGGGAGCTGTTTTTT. Protein sequence: CASSLAAGAYSGELFF.

The rearrangement uses TRBV15 and TRBJ2-5, with 7 positions matching TRBD2. The DNA matches TRBJ2-7 better at its end, which makes the J call doubtful. The length of the CDR3 is 15 residues. Germline CDR1 reads LNHNV; CDR2 reads YYDKDF (reference sequence). CDR3 nucleotide sequence: TGTGCCACCAGCCCTTCTGGCGGGAGTGTATACGAGCAGTACTTC. As protein: CATSPSGGSVYEQYF.